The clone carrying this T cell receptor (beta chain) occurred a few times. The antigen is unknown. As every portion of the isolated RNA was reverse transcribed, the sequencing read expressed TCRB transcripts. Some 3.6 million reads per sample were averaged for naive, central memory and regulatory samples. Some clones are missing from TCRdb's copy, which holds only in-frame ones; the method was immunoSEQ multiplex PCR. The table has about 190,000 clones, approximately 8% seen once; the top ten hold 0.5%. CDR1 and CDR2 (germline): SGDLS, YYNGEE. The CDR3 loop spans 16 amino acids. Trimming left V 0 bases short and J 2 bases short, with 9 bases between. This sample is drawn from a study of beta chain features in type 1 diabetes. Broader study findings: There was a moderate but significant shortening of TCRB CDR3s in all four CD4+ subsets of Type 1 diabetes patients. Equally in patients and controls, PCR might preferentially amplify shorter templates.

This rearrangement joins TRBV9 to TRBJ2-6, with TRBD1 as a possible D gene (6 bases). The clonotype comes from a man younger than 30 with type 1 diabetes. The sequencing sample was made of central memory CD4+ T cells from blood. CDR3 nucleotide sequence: TGTGCCAGCAGCGTAGGGGCAGGGGCTGGGGCCAACGTCCTGACTTTC. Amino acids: CASSVGAGAGANVLTF.